Below, 23 T cell receptor beta chains from the same sample are listed, as sequenced in a study of shared clonotypes between healthy human individuals. Libraries were prepared by immunoSEQ multiplex PCR; TCRdb keeps only in-frame clonotypes and omits some of them. Among 850,000 to 1,200,000 clones listed, about 70% were seen once. The material sequenced was memory CD4+ T cells sorted from blood. Subset here: CD45RA-negative fraction. The origin of the receptors is a young man in good health.

This clone was observed a few times. The chain carries TRBV5-4 and TRBJ2-7; D may be TRBD2 (5 bases). In germline, CDR1 is SGHNT, CDR2 YYREEE (reference sequence). This CDR3 contains 12 residues. Between the trimmed V and J ends, which lost 3 bases and 7 bases, there was a span of 11 bases. The CDR3 here is CASSSPGWEQYF. CDR3 bases: TGTGCCAGCAGCTCCCCGGGGTGGGAGCAGTACTTC.

The chain joins TRBV7-2 to TRBJ2-1; TRBD1 matches 7 bases. The CDR3 has 15 residues. V lost 7 bases and J lost 6; bases outside the gene matches: 12. CDR1 is SGHTA and CDR2 is FQGNSA in the germline V gene. As DNA, the CDR3 is TGTGCCAGCACCGAGGGGGCAAGGGGTGTCAATGAGCAGTTCTTC. Translated, it gives CASTEGARGVNEQFF.

As regards this clone: The same CDR3 is also encoded by other DNA sequences in this sample. The gene calls are TRBV4-1 and TRBJ2-7; D could derive from TRBD1 or TRBD2 (5 bases each). Germline V lookup: CDR1 MGHRA, CDR2 YSYEKL. The germline V and J ends were trimmed by 3 bases and 3 bases, with 9 bases remaining between them. The CDR3 sequence is 13 residues long. Here the CDR3 DNA reads TGCGCCAGCAGCCAGGGACCGAGCTACGAGCAGTACTTC. This encodes CASSQGPSYEQYF.

The V and J genes are TRBV18 and TRBJ1-2, with D unclear. The germline V and J ends were trimmed by 3 bases and 0 bases, with 11 bases remaining between them. Germline V gene lookup returns CDR1 KGHSH and CDR2 LQKENI. The CDR3 contains 15 residues. The CDR3, as DNA: TGTGCCAGCTCACCTCGGGTAAATACTAACTATGGCTACACCTTC. This sequence encodes CASSPRVNTNYGYTF.

The V and J genes are TRBV19 and TRBJ1-1; 9 nucleotides match TRBD1. Germline V CDR1 and CDR2: LNHDA, SQIVND (reference sequence). V lost 6 bases and J lost 5; bases outside the gene matches: 7. The CDR3 spans 14 residues. The CDR3: CASSRTTGGTEAFF. The DNA of the CDR3 is TGTGCCAGTAGCCGAACGACAGGGGGTACTGAAGCTTTCTTT.

CDR3 coding DNA: TGTGCCAGTACTGGGATGGGAAAGCTGACGTATGGCTACACCTTC. This encodes CASTGMGKLTYGYTF. The V call is TRBV19, the J call TRBJ1-2; D gene uncertain. V lost 7 bases and J 5 bases, leaving 20 bases between the germline ends. Germline V gene lookup returns CDR1 LNHDA and CDR2 SQIVND (reference sequence). The CDR3 sequence is 15 residues long.

A single count supports this clone. This sample includes further DNA sequences coding for the same CDR3. The CDR3 nucleotides are TGTGCCTGGAGTGGACAGGGTGGGGGACAGCCCCAGCATTTT. Translation: CAWSGQGGGQPQHF. This sequence joins TRBV30 and TRBJ1-5; 7 bases agree with TRBD1. This CDR3 comprises 14 residues. V gave up 1 base and J gave up 7 bases; unmatched junction bases: 7. Germline loops: CDR1 GTSNPN, CDR2 SVGIG (reference sequence). Combining the CDR3 with reference TRBV30 and TRBJ1-5 gives the whole variable domain SQTIHQWPATLVQPVGSPLSLECTVEGTSNPNLYWYRQAAGRGLQLLFYSVGIGQISSEVPQNLSASRPQDRQFILSSKKLLLSDSGFYLCAWSGQGGGQPQHFGDGTRLSIL.

V and J are TRBV5-1 and TRBJ2-7; the D gene could be TRBD1 or TRBD2 (7 bases each). Germline V gene data show CDR1 as SGHRS and CDR2 as YFSETQ. The germline V and J ends were trimmed by 0 bases and 7 bases, with 20 bases remaining between them. CDR3 size: 16 residues. The CDR3 DNA reads TGCGCCAGCAGCTTGGTCCCTAGCGGAGGGGGCGGAGAGCAGTACTTC. It yields the protein CASSLVPSGGGGEQYF. The full variable domain, rest sourced from reference TRBV5-1 and TRBJ2-7, is KAGVTQTPRYLIKTRGQQVTLSCSPISGHRSVSWYQQTPGQGLQFLFEYFSETQRNKGNFPGRFSGRQFSNSRSEMNVSTLELGDSALYLCASSLVPSGGGGEQYFGPGTRLTVT.

The genes are TRBV21-1 and TRBJ2-7; TRBD2 is taken as the D call from the table, unchecked against the DNA. TRBV21-1 is reported as a pseudogene. The CDR3 covers 13 residues. CDR3 region: CASDRLAGHEQYF. CDR3 bases: TGTGCCAGCGACAGACTAGCGGGGCACGAGCAGTACTTC.

The rearrangement joins TRBV10-3 to TRBJ1-1; perhaps TRBD1 as D (6 bases). The V gene lost 0 bases and the J gene lost 5 bases, with 10 bases spanning the gap. This CDR3 is built from 14 residues. The germline gives CDR1 ENHRY, CDR2 SYGVKD. CDR3 protein: CAISESQGQTEAFF. CDR3 in DNA: TGTGCCATCAGTGAGTCACAGGGCCAAACTGAAGCTTTCTTT.

J is TRBJ2-5 and V is TRBV6-1; TRBD2 aligns across 12 bases. Germline CDR1 MNHNS, CDR2 SASEGT. V lost 6 bases to trimming and J lost 5 bases; unmatched junction nucleotides: 4. The CDR3 is 14 amino acids. The CDR3 DNA follows: TGTGCCAGCAGACTAGCGGGGGGACGGGAGACCCAGTACTTC. It codes for CASRLAGGRETQYF.

This chain links TRBV11-2 with TRBJ2-5; D not resolved. Between the trimmed V and J ends, which lost 4 bases and 4 bases, there was a span of 13 bases. This CDR3 comprises 14 residues. The germline CDR1 and CDR2 sequences are SGHAT and FQNNGV. The CDR3 loop is CASSSARRVETQYF. In DNA, the CDR3 is TGTGCCAGCAGCTCAGCACGGCGAGTAGAGACCCAGTACTTC.

The genes are TRBV7-6 and TRBJ2-3; 8 nucleotides line up with TRBD1. Trimming took 2 bases from V and 2 from J; bases not matched to a gene: 3. The CDR3 runs 15 residues. Germline V CDR1 and CDR2: SGHVS, FNYEAQ. Written as DNA, the CDR3 is TGTGCCAGCAGCTTACAGGACAGGGCCACAGATACGCAGTATTTT. It is translated as CASSLQDRATDTQYF.

This chain joins TRBV5-1 and TRBJ1-4; tentatively, D is TRBD1 (5 bases). This CDR3 has 15 amino acids. Germline CDR1 and CDR2: SGHRS and YFSETQ. V was cut by 0 bases and J by 4 bases, with 10 bases left in between. The CDR3 reads CASSLDPGLNEKLFF. CDR3 nucleotide sequence: TGCGCCAGCAGCTTGGATCCAGGGCTTAATGAAAAACTGTTTTTT.

The V call is TRBV7-2, the J call TRBJ2-7; unclear D gene. CDR1 is SGHTA, CDR2 FQGNSA, per germline. The V and J ends lost 3 bases and 2 bases respectively, with 11 bases between them. The CDR3 has 14 residues. The CDR3 nucleotides are TGTGCCAGCAGCTTCGGAGTAGTAACCTACGAGCAGTACTTC. Translated: CASSFGVVTYEQYF.

The chain employs TRBV9 and TRBJ2-5; D gene unclear. Germline CDR1 and CDR2: SGDLS and YYNGEE. V dropped 4 bases and J dropped 5 bases, with 12 bases sitting between them. The CDR3 consists of 13 residues. CDR3 region: CASSFRMRETQYF. CDR3 bases: TGTGCCAGCAGCTTTAGGATGAGGGAGACCCAGTACTTC.

The rearrangement links TRBV6-6 to TRBJ1-1; 10 nucleotides line up with TRBD1. The CDR3 extends over 15 amino acids. Trimming removed 5 bases from V and 4 bases from J; junction bases left unmatched: 7. Germline V gene lookup returns CDR1 MNHNY and CDR2 SVGAGI (reference sequence). The CDR3 coding sequence is TGTGCCAGCAGTGACCGGGACAGGGGAGGCACTGAAGCTTTCTTT. It is translated as CASSDRDRGGTEAFF.

The V gene is TRBV7-2, the J gene TRBJ1-3, with 7 bases fitting TRBD1. CDR3 length equals 11 residues. Unmatched junction bases numbered 6, after V lost 5 bases and J lost 14 bases. Germline values: CDR1 SGHTA, CDR2 FQGNSA. The CDR3 loop reads CASSGRGRVYF. CDR3 bases: TGTGCCAGCAGCGGTAGGGGGCGCGTATATTTT.

The V call is TRBV19, the J call TRBJ1-2; 8 bases fit TRBD1. CDR1 and CDR2 (germline): LNHDA, SQIVND (reference sequence). The CDR3 contains 16 residues. The ends lost 4 bases at V and 2 bases at J; junction bases unmatched: 9. CDR3: CASSTGTGTPNYGYTF. CDR3 in DNA: TGTGCCAGTAGTACCGGGACAGGCACGCCGAACTATGGCTACACCTTC. The complete variable domain, with remaining parts taken from reference TRBV19 and TRBJ1-2, reads DGGITQSPKYLFRKEGQNVTLSCEQNLNHDAMYWYRQDPGQGLRLIYYSQIVNDFQKGDIAEGYSVSREKKESFPLTVTSAQKNPTAFYLCASSTGTGTPNYGYTFGSGTRLTVV.

The chain combines TRBV21-1 with TRBJ2-3; the table names TRBD2, a call not compared with the DNA. TRBV21-1 corresponds to a pseudogene. The CDR3 runs to 16 residues. CDR3 loop: CASSKGASGGTDTQYF. CDR3 nucleotide sequence: TGTGCCAGCAGCAAAGGGGCTTCGGGGGGCACAGATACGCAGTATTTT.

The rearrangement uses TRBV7-2 and TRBJ1-5; D not resolved. The V end lost 8 bases, the J end lost 3 bases, and 20 bases lay between the germline ends. The CDR3 loop spans 16 amino acids. Germline-derived CDR1 and CDR2 are SGHTA and FQGNSA. CDR3 DNA: TGTGCCAGCCGCGGGGATGCGGTTGGCCTCAATCAGCCCCAGCATTTT. Amino acid sequence: CASRGDAVGLNQPQHF.

The chain is built from TRBV30 and TRBJ2-1; D is perhaps TRBD2 (5 bases). Germline-derived CDR1 and CDR2 are GTSNPN and SVGIG (reference sequence). This CDR3 has 15 amino acids. V shed 5 bases and J shed 7 bases, with 21 bases lying between them. As DNA, the CDR3 is TGTGCCTGGGCCCAATGGCGGGTGATAGGAAATGAGCAGTTCTTC. It yields the protein CAWAQWRVIGNEQFF. Together with reference TRBV30 and TRBJ2-1, the CDR3 gives the full variable domain: SQTIHQWPATLVQPVGSPLSLECTVEGTSNPNLYWYRQAAGRGLQLLFYSVGIGQISSEVPQNLSASRPQDRQFILSSKKLLLSDSGFYLCAWAQWRVIGNEQFFGPGTRLTVL.

The chain employs TRBV2 and TRBJ2-3; D may be TRBD2 (7 bases). V was pared by 4 bases and J by 3 bases, with 20 bases between. Germline CDR1 SNHLY, CDR2 FYNNEI. This CDR3 spans 17 amino acids. The CDR3 nucleotides read TGTGCCAGCAGTGCACCTTGGGGGGGGGCCAAGACAGATACGCAGTATTTT. Protein product: CASSAPWGGAKTDTQYF.